Listed here is a single T cell receptor (beta chain). Antigen unknown. A junction boundary mismatches the germline segment, possibly from a read error. Clones were sequenced by immunoSEQ multiplex PCR, and TCRdb holds only the in-frame ones, with some missing. The data contain roughly 29,000 clones, approximately 84% of them singletons. The data stem from a study of OX40 agonist ivuxolimab in advanced cancers. Study at large: While on treatment, patients had intravenous ivuxolimab at 0.01 to 10 mg/kg every 2 weeks. Study-level points and caveats: Compared with others, partial responders at 0.1-3.0 mg/kg displayed clonal expansion among the lowest. In the expanded peripheral T cells, antigen specificity was never determined.

This CDR3 region has 13 residues. The genes are TRBV5-3 and TRBJ2-7; possible D gene TRBD1, 5 bases. TRBV5-3 is designated an ORF whose function remains uncertain. Sample: CD4+ or CD8+ T cells sorted from blood, taken in a trial of the OX40 agonist ivuxolimab. The clonotype comes from an adult with an advanced solid tumor such as melanoma, head and neck, liver or kidney cancer. CDR3 DNA: TGTGCCAGCAGCTTGGGGCGGCCCTACGAGCAGTACTTC. Protein sequence: CASSLGRPYEQYF.